These 29 T cell receptor beta chains were sequenced from one sample in a study of blood T cells in healthy people across ages. Next came a second PCR, run for about 6 to 11 cycles, which used a sample-barcoded 5' primer along with a J-beta primer mix. TCRdb re-derived calls from the 5' RACE reads in MiXCR, one entry per CDR3 protein. The repertoire holds about 680,000 distinct CDR3 sequences, with more than 40% as singletons. The sample was blood. The origin of the receptors is a woman aged 60 to 75 in good health.

V gene TRBV5-1 combines with J gene TRBJ2-2, with a weak D call TRBD2 (7 bases). Trimming shortened V by 5 bases and J by 4 bases, and 18 bases separated the two germline ends. CDR1 and CDR2 from the germline V gene are SGHRS and YFSETQ. The CDR3 is 16 residues long. The CDR3 spells CASSPGHGGSTGELFF. The DNA for the CDR3 is TGCGCCAGCAGTCCGGGACACGGGGGGAGCACCGGGGAGCTGTTTTTT.

This chain joins TRBV5-1 and TRBJ2-3, with D possibly matching TRBD1 (5 bases). The CDR3 spans 17 residues. Trimming pared 3 bases from V and 3 bases from J, leaving 20 bases between. CDR1 and CDR2 from the germline V gene are SGHRS and YFSETQ. CDR3 nucleotide sequence: TGCGCCAGCAGCTCGCGGCCTCAGGGCATAGGGACAGATACGCAGTATTTT. Translation gives CASSSRPQGIGTDTQYF.

This clonotype has just a few counts. This sequence joins TRBV3-1 and TRBJ1-1, with unresolved D. Per germline, CDR1 LGHDT and CDR2 YNNKEL (reference sequence). Trimming shortened V by 4 bases and J by 1 base, and 10 bases separated the two germline ends. CDR3 size: 14 residues. The CDR3 sequence: CASSLRHANTEAFF. CDR3 nucleotide sequence: TGTGCCAGCAGCCTCCGACATGCGAACACTGAAGCTTTCTTT.

The sample holds many counts of this clonotype. The chain couples TRBV20-1 to TRBJ1-1, with a tentative D call TRBD1 (6 bases). The V and J ends lost 2 bases and 7 bases respectively, with 17 bases between them. This CDR3 contains 14 residues. Germline assignment: CDR1 DFQATT and CDR2 SNEGSKA (reference sequence). The CDR3 sequence is CSARYGGKQGEAFF. CDR3 DNA: TGCAGTGCTAGATACGGCGGGAAACAGGGTGAAGCTTTCTTT.

A remark on this clonotype: Possible read error: a much larger clone is one base away. V is TRBV27 and J is TRBJ2-4; D gene ambiguous. This CDR3 is 14 amino acids long. Germline lookup yields CDR1 MNHEY and CDR2 SMNVEV (reference sequence). Deletions cut 5 bases from V and 13 bases from J, with 21 bases between. CDR3 DNA sequence: TGTGCCAGCAGTCACCAACGTTCACCCTACGGGCAGTACTTC. Its protein product is CASSHQRSPYGQYF.

The J gene is TRBJ1-2, the V gene TRBV6-2 or TRBV6-3; D not certain. Trimming removed 2 bases at V and 0 bases at J, with 4 bases between. The germline gives CDR1 MNHEY, CDR2 SVGEGT. The CDR3 extends over 13 amino acids. The CDR3 sequence: CASSYRPNYGYTF. DNA for the CDR3: TGTGCCAGCAGTTACCGGCCTAACTATGGCTACACCTTC.

There are a few counts of this clonotype. The CDR3 region is CASSVEGRGPQYF. The CDR3 DNA reads as TGTGCCAGCAGTGTAGAGGGGAGGGGTCCCCAGTACTTC. V and J are TRBV27 and TRBJ2-5, with 7 bases that match TRBD2. V lost 5 bases to trimming and J lost 9 bases; unmatched junction nucleotides: 9. CDR3 length: 13 residues. The germline V gene has CDR1 MNHEY and CDR2 SMNVEV (reference sequence).

This chain links TRBV7-3 with TRBJ1-1, with TRBD1 identical over 10 bases. CDR3 length equals 16 residues. The germline V gene encodes CDR1 SGHTA and CDR2 FQGTGA. Losses at the gene ends were 2 bases for V and 0 bases for J; bases not matched to a gene: 3. The CDR3 DNA sequence: TGTGCCAGCAGCTTAGGGACAGGGGCTTTGAACACTGAAGCTTTCTTT. Translating gives CASSLGTGALNTEAFF.

The V gene is TRBV6-5, the J gene TRBJ2-1, with 10 bases fitting TRBD2. The V segment lost 4 bases and the J segment 6 bases; nucleotides outside the gene matches: 6. The CDR3 is made up of 15 amino acids. CDR1 MNHEY and CDR2 SVGAGI come from the germline V gene. CDR3 sequence (DNA): TGTGCCAGCAGTTGGAGCGGGGGGGCGGTCAATGAGCAGTTCTTC. Residues: CASSWSGGAVNEQFF.

The genes are TRBV11-2 and TRBJ2-3; D call uncertain. Trimming pared 0 bases from V and 2 bases from J, leaving 9 bases between. CDR1 is SGHAT and CDR2 is FQNNGV in the germline V gene. CDR3 size: 15 residues. The CDR3 DNA reads as TGTGCCAGCAGCTTAGAACGGAACCCCACAGATACGCAGTATTTT. Residues: CASSLERNPTDTQYF.

This clonotype was detected only a few times. This sequence joins TRBV7-9 and TRBJ1-2; TRBD1 agrees at 7 bases. The CDR3 is 14 amino acids. CDR1 SEHNR and CDR2 FQNEAQ come from the germline V gene (reference sequence). With V trimmed by 1 base and J by 8 bases, 7 bases remained unmatched. The chain's CDR3 is CASSLVEGAQGYTF. Here the CDR3 DNA reads TGTGCCAGCAGCTTAGTGGAGGGGGCTCAAGGCTACACCTTC.

The V call is TRBV5-8, the J call TRBJ2-5; D is ambiguous. Matching the DNA end better, TRBJ2-7 makes the J call doubtful. The CDR3 has 14 amino acids. CDR1 and CDR2 from the germline V gene are SGHTS and YDEGEE. CDR3 amino acids: CASSLAVFRYEQYF. In DNA form, the CDR3 reads TGTGCCAGCAGCTTGGCCGTCTTTCGATACGAGCAGTACTTC.

CDR3 sequence reads: CASSLSPDLINSPLHF. DNA for the CDR3: TGTGCCAGCAGTTTAAGCCCCGATCTGATAAATTCACCCCTCCACTTT. The chain is built from TRBV27 and TRBJ1-6; the D is unclear. The CDR3 runs to 16 residues. V lost 2 bases, J lost 7 bases, and 15 bases lay in between. Germline CDR1 reads MNHEY; CDR2 reads SMNVEV (reference sequence).

This clonotype is medium-sized within its sample. The CDR3 nucleotides read TGTGCCAGCAGAACAAAGACAGGGACAACCTACGAGCAGTACTTC. It yields the protein CASRTKTGTTYEQYF. The V call is TRBV7-9, the J call TRBJ2-7, with TRBD1 matching 7 bases. The CDR3 consists of 15 residues. Unmatched junction bases numbered 10, after V lost 6 bases and J lost 2 bases. Germline V CDR1 and CDR2: SEHNR, FQNEAQ (reference sequence).

This clonotype was counted ten times or more. The rearrangement uses TRBV2 and TRBJ2-5, with D perhaps matching TRBD1 or TRBD2 (5 bases each). CDR3 size: 14 residues. V lost 7 bases and J lost 2, with 14 bases in between. Germline CDR1 reads SNHLY; CDR2 reads FYNNEI. CDR3 sequence reads: CASNGGRHQETQYF. The CDR3 nucleotides read TGTGCCAGCAATGGGGGTCGACATCAAGAGACCCAGTACTTC. Full variable domain (rest looked up from reference TRBV2 and TRBJ2-5): EPEVTQTPSHQVTQMGQEVILRCVPISNHLYFYWYRQILGQKVEFLVSFYNNEISEKSEIFDDQFSVERPDGSNFTLKIRSTKLEDSAMYFCASNGGRHQETQYFGPGTRLLVL.

The chain recombines TRBV10-3 with TRBJ2-1, with 9 bases lining up with TRBD1. Germline V lookup: CDR1 ENHRY, CDR2 SYGVKD. This CDR3 has 15 amino acids. After removal of 3 bases from V and 6 bases from J, the junction contained 6 bases not matched to a gene. This CDR3 reads CAISDKDRGLNEQFF. CDR3 in DNA: TGTGCCATCAGTGACAAGGACAGGGGCCTCAATGAGCAGTTCTTC.

In this sample, this clonotype turned up a few times. V usage is TRBV7-2 and J usage is TRBJ2-1; maybe TRBD2 (5 bases). This CDR3 contains 14 residues. V was trimmed by 1 base and J by 6 bases, leaving 10 bases between them. Germline CDR1 is SGHTA and CDR2 is FQGNSA. CDR3 in amino acids: CASSLELDRNEQFF. The CDR3 DNA reads as TGTGCCAGCAGCTTAGAACTAGATCGCAATGAGCAGTTCTTC.

The chain carries TRBV12-3 or TRBV12-4 and TRBJ1-5; D not resolved. The CDR3 totals 12 residues. V shed 5 bases and J shed 10 bases, with 12 bases lying between them. CDR3 amino acids: CASSIPLRPQHF. Here the CDR3 DNA reads TGTGCCAGCAGTATCCCCCTTAGACCCCAGCATTTT.

This chain uses TRBV12-3 or TRBV12-4 with TRBJ1-4; TRBD1 aligns across 10 bases. The length of the CDR3 is 15 residues. Trimming cost V 6 bases and J 9 bases; bases outside gene matches: 10. This chain's CDR3 is CASSPGTGVYKKLFF. DNA of the CDR3: TGTGCCAGCAGCCCCGGGACAGGGGTCTATAAAAAACTGTTTTTT.

This rearrangement joins TRBV28 to TRBJ2-7; no reliable D call. The germline gives CDR1 MDHEN, CDR2 SYDVKM. Trimming stripped 5 bases from V and 0 bases from J, with 11 bases between. CDR3 size: 14 residues. The CDR3 coding sequence is TGTGCCAGCAGTCTCCGTGGGGTCTCCTACGAGCAGTACTTC. This encodes CASSLRGVSYEQYF.

The sample holds many counts of this clonotype. This sequence joins TRBV10-3 and TRBJ2-6, with TRBD2 identical over 12 bases. The CDR3 runs to 18 residues. Germline-derived CDR1 and CDR2 are ENHRY and SYGVKD. J was trimmed by 2 bases and V by 4 bases; bases with no gene match: 6. CDR3 nucleotide sequence: TGTGCCATCAGTGGTCGACTAGCGGGAGATCCTGGGGCCAACGTCCTGACTTTC. Amino acid sequence: CAISGRLAGDPGANVLTF.

This clonotype came up a few times. The chain links TRBV5-1 to TRBJ1-1, with a tentative D call TRBD1 (6 bases). The CDR3 is made up of 14 amino acids. V lost 3 bases to trimming and J lost 1 base, with 10 bases between them. CDR1 and CDR2 from the germline V gene are SGHRS and YFSETQ. CDR3 sequence reads: CASSWRGGNTEAFF. In DNA form, the CDR3 reads TGCGCCAGCAGCTGGAGGGGGGGGAACACTGAAGCTTTCTTT.

This clonotype was detected only once. The V gene is TRBV12-5, the J gene TRBJ2-5; D is possibly TRBD2 (6 bases). Germline-derived CDR1 and CDR2 are LGHNT and FRNRAP. CDR3 size: 14 residues. V was shortened by 6 bases and J by 2 bases, with 13 bases between the two germline ends. CDR3 sequence: CASGRGGGQETQYF. The DNA for the CDR3 is TGTGCTAGTGGGAGGGGAGGAGGGCAAGAGACCCAGTACTTC.

The chain recombines TRBV12-3 or TRBV12-4 with TRBJ2-1, with 10 nucleotides matching TRBD2. This CDR3 spans 14 amino acids. Trimming took 4 bases from V and 8 from J; bases not matched to a gene: 5. The CDR3 here is CASSSASGSYEQFF. The CDR3 DNA reads as TGTGCCAGCAGTTCGGCTAGCGGGAGTTATGAGCAGTTCTTC.

CDR3: CASSLVGTAGAYNEQFF. The DNA for the CDR3 is TGTGCCAGCAGCTTAGTGGGTACTGCGGGCGCCTACAATGAGCAGTTCTTC. This rearrangement joins TRBV7-2 to TRBJ2-1; the D gene is possibly TRBD2 (5 bases). Germline CDR1 SGHTA, CDR2 FQGNSA. The V and J ends lost 1 base and 2 bases respectively, with 15 bases between them. The CDR3 runs 17 residues.

The rearrangement links TRBV3-1 to TRBJ2-5, with no clear D. Per the germline V gene, CDR1 is LGHDT and CDR2 is YNNKEL (reference sequence). Trimming took off 3 bases at V and 5 bases at J, with 16 bases between the two ends. The CDR3 spans 15 residues. In DNA form, the CDR3 reads TGTGCCAGCAGCCATTCCGACCAATTGGTTGAGACCCAGTACTTC. As protein: CASSHSDQLVETQYF.

V gene TRBV25-1 combines with J gene TRBJ1-2; D is unresolved. Germline V lookup: CDR1 MGHDK, CDR2 SYGVNS. This CDR3 comprises 14 residues. V lost 8 bases and J lost 7, with 20 bases in between. The CDR3 sequence is CASRPDGQPFGYTF. In DNA form, the CDR3 reads TGTGCCAGCCGTCCGGATGGGCAGCCTTTTGGCTACACCTTC.

This clonotype was observed a handful of times. The V and J genes are TRBV24-1 and TRBJ2-5; D perhaps matches TRBD1 (6 bases). Germline CDR1 and CDR2: KGHDR and SFDVKD. The V gene lost 10 bases and the J gene lost 4 bases, with 12 bases spanning the gap. The CDR3 contains 12 residues. The CDR3 nucleotides read TGTGCCACAGGGGAGACAGGAGAGACCCAGTACTTC. It specifies CATGETGETQYF.

This chain connects TRBV21-1 to TRBJ2-7; the table's D call TRBD1 went unverified against the DNA. TRBV21-1 is designated a pseudogene. This CDR3 is 17 amino acids long. CDR3 in amino acids: CASSKDYGQGDSYEQYF. The CDR3 DNA is TGTGCCAGCAGCAAAGATTACGGACAGGGGGACTCCTACGAGCAGTACTTC.